This TCR beta chain was recorded in a study of blood T cells in healthy people across ages. V was shortened by 0 bases and J by 6 bases, with 6 bases between the two germline ends. There are 12 residues in the CDR3. In germline, CDR1 is SGHRS, CDR2 YFSETQ. The second PCR ran about 6 to 12 cycles with a sample-barcoded 5' primer and J-beta primers. TCRdb re-analysed the 5' RACE reads in MiXCR, keeping a single row per CDR3 protein. The sample consists of about 1.8 million distinct CDR3 sequences, about 50% of them appearing once. This clonotype has just a few counts. Sequencing used blood. This TCR was recovered from a woman aged 40 to 55 in good health. The chain has TRBV5-1 and TRBJ1-2; D is unresolved. In DNA, the CDR3 is TGCGCCAGCAGCTTGGACTCGAATGGCTACACCTTC. Protein: CASSLDSNGYTF.